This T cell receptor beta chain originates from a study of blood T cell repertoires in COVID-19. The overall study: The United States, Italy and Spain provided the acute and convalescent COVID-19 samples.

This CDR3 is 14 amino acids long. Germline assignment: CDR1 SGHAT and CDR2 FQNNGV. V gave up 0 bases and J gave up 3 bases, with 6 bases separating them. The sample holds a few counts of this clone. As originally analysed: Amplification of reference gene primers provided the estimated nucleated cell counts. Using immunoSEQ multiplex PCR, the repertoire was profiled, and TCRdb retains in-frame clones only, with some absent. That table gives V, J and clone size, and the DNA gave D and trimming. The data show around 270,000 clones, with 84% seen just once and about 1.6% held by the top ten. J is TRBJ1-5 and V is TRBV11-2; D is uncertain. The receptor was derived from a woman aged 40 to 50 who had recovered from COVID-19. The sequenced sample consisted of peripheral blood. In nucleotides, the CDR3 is TGTGCCAGCAGCTTAGACCACACCAATCAGCCCCAGCATTTT. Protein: CASSLDHTNQPQHF.